The TCR beta chain under discussion was sequenced for a study of early T cells in non-severe SARS-CoV-2 infection. MiXCR, run by TCRdb on the 5' RACE reads, gives a single entry per CDR3 protein. The sample gives roughly 65,000 distinct CDR3 sequences, roughly an eighth of which show up once; around 1.8% is in the top ten. This clonotype was detected a few times. The length of the CDR3 is 14 residues. V lost 3 bases and J lost 8; bases outside the gene matches: 4. Germline assignment: CDR1 MDHEN and CDR2 SYDVKM. Sequencing was carried out using whole blood. The V gene is TRBV28, the J gene TRBJ1-2; 12 bases match TRBD1. The sequence was collected from an adult who was a healthcare worker with PCR-confirmed SARS-CoV-2 infection or an uninfected control (not recorded which). CDR3 in amino acids: CASSFTGTGGGYTF. CDR3 bases: TGTGCCAGCAGTTTCACCGGGACAGGGGGCGGCTACACCTTC.